The 9 T cell receptor beta chains below all came from one sample that was sequenced in a study of cytomegalovirus exposure and HLA in healthy donors. Use of 60 Vbeta and 13 Jbeta primers characterized the PCR. Produced via immunoSEQ multiplex PCR; TCRdb's table is partial and in-frame only. The table lists under 200,000 clones, around four fifths of them singletons. Sequenced material: PBMCs. The receptors were sampled from a woman in her fifties or sixties in good health and CMV-seropositive.

The rearrangement joins TRBV19 to TRBJ1-5; D might be TRBD1 (6 bases). The germline gives CDR1 LNHDA, CDR2 SQIVND (reference sequence). V was trimmed by 5 bases and J by 8 bases, leaving 10 bases between them. The CDR3 runs to 12 residues. This CDR3 reads CASSSGQKPQHF. The CDR3 coding sequence is TGTGCCAGTAGTTCAGGACAGAAGCCCCAGCATTTT. Based on the CDR3 plus reference TRBV19 and TRBJ1-5, the full variable domain is DGGITQSPKYLFRKEGQNVTLSCEQNLNHDAMYWYRQDPGQGLRLIYYSQIVNDFQKGDIAEGYSVSREKKESFPLTVTSAQKNPTAFYLCASSSGQKPQHFGDGTRLSIL.

A few counts support this clone. The chain carries TRBV7-2 and TRBJ2-5; D gene unclear. Germline V CDR1 and CDR2: SGHTA, FQGNSA. The CDR3 covers 13 residues. V lost 5 bases and J 5 bases, leaving 12 bases between the germline ends. CDR3 coding DNA: TGTGCCAGCAGCACCCTAGTGGCCGAGACCCAGTACTTC. Amino acid sequence: CASSTLVAETQYF.

V and J are TRBV2 and TRBJ1-5, with a possible D match to TRBD1 (6 bases). Trimming removed 10 bases from V and 7 bases from J, with 17 bases in between. CDR1 is SNHLY and CDR2 is FYNNEI in the germline V gene. The CDR3 is 13 amino acids. This CDR3 reads CAIGGGREQPQHF. The CDR3 DNA sequence: TGTGCCATCGGGGGGGGCCGGGAGCAGCCCCAGCATTTT.

The table lists this clone with a few counts. V is TRBV7-8 and J is TRBJ1-2; the D gene is possibly TRBD1 (6 bases). Germline values: CDR1 SGHVS, CDR2 FQNEAQ. Trimming shortened V by 1 base and J by 6 bases, and 21 bases separated the two germline ends. The length of the CDR3 is 17 residues. The CDR3 nucleotides read TGTGCCAGCAGCTTAGGCTGGGGCTTGCAGGGGCGCGATGGCTACACCTTC. Its protein is CASSLGWGLQGRDGYTF.

V and J are TRBV5-4 and TRBJ2-6, with a weak D call TRBD1 (6 bases). This CDR3 region has 15 residues. The V and J ends lost 2 bases and 3 bases respectively, with 9 bases between them. Per germline, CDR1 SGHNT and CDR2 YYREEE (reference sequence). The CDR3 DNA reads TGTGCCAGCAGCTTCGACAGGCTTGGGGCCAACGTCCTGACTTTC. This codes for CASSFDRLGANVLTF. Together with reference TRBV5-4 and TRBJ2-6, the CDR3 gives the full variable domain: ETGVTQSPTHLIKTRGQQVTLRCSSQSGHNTVSWYQQALGQGPQFIFQYYREEENGRGNFPPRFSGLQFPNYSSELNVNALELDDSALYLCASSFDRLGANVLTFGAGSRLTVL.

The chain's CDR3 is CASTPGGSYEQYF. The CDR3, as DNA: TGTGCCAGCACCCCGGGAGGCTCCTACGAGCAGTACTTC. The rearrangement links TRBV27 to TRBJ2-7; 7 bases are a match to TRBD2. Unmatched junction bases numbered 3, after V lost 7 bases and J lost 0 bases. Germline V lookup: CDR1 MNHEY, CDR2 SMNVEV (reference sequence). CDR3 length: 13 residues.

The V gene is TRBV27, the J gene TRBJ2-3; 9 nucleotides agree with TRBD1. The V segment lost 3 bases and the J segment 2 bases; nucleotides outside the gene matches: 18. The CDR3 sequence is 20 residues long. Germline CDR1 and CDR2: MNHEY and SMNVEV (reference sequence). The CDR3 bases are TGTGCCAGCAGTTTGAGTCTCCCCCCCCCGGACAGGGGTGACACAGATACGCAGTATTTT. Encoded protein: CASSLSLPPPDRGDTDTQYF.

The V call is TRBV5-1, the J call TRBJ1-4, with 9 bases matching TRBD1. The CDR3 contains 15 residues. The germline CDR1 and CDR2 sequences are SGHRS and YFSETQ. V shed 2 bases and J 2 bases; nucleotides not matched to a gene: 1. CDR3 coding DNA: TGCGCCAGCAGCTTACAGGGGGCGACTAATGAAAAACTGTTTTTT. Translation gives CASSLQGATNEKLFF. The full variable domain, completed using reference TRBV5-1 and TRBJ1-4, is KAGVTQTPRYLIKTRGQQVTLSCSPISGHRSVSWYQQTPGQGLQFLFEYFSETQRNKGNFPGRFSGRQFSNSRSEMNVSTLELGDSALYLCASSLQGATNEKLFFGSGTQLSVL.

This chain links TRBV5-8 with TRBJ2-3, with D possibly matching TRBD1 (5 bases). This CDR3 is built from 14 residues. Deletions cut 2 bases from V and 5 bases from J, with 12 bases between. CDR1 SGHTS and CDR2 YDEGEE come from the germline V gene. CDR3 in DNA: TGTGCCAGCAGCTTTGGGCTAGGGGTAGATACGCAGTATTTT. Protein product: CASSFGLGVDTQYF. Using reference TRBV5-8 and TRBJ2-3 for the parts outside the CDR3, the full variable domain is EAGVTQSPTHLIKTRGQQATLRCSPISGHTSVYWYQQALGLGLQFLLWYDEGEERNRGNFPPRFSGRQFPNYSSELNVNALELEDSALYLCASSFGLGVDTQYFGPGTRLTVL.